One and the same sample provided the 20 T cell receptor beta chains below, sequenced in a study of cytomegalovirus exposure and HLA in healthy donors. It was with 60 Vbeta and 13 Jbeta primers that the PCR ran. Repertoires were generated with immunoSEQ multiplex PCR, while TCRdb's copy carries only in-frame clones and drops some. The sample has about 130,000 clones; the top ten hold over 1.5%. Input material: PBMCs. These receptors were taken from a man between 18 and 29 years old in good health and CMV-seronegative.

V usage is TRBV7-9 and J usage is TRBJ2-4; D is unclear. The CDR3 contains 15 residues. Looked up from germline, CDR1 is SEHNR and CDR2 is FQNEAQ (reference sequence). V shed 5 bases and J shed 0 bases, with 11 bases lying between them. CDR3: CASSPAALAKNIQYF. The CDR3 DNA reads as TGTGCCAGCAGCCCCGCGGCTCTAGCCAAAAACATTCAGTACTTC.

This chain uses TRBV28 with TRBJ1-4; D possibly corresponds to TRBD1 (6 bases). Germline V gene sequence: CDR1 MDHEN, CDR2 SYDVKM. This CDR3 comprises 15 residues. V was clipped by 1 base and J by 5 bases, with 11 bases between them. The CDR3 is CASSLSGASNEKLFF. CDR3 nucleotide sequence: TGTGCCAGCAGTTTATCAGGGGCTTCCAATGAAAAACTGTTTTTT.

The CDR3: CASIGGGTIFSNQPQHF. The CDR3, as DNA: TGTGCCAGCATTGGGGGGGGTACGATTTTTAGCAATCAGCCCCAGCATTTT. The rearrangement links TRBV28 to TRBJ1-5; D is perhaps TRBD1 (5 bases). With 7 bases removed from V and 0 bases from J, the gap between germline ends came to 19 bases. Germline lookup yields CDR1 MDHEN and CDR2 SYDVKM. There are 17 residues in the CDR3.

CDR3 region: CASSPHRGRDTDTQYF. CDR3 nucleotides: TGTGCCAGCAGTCCTCACAGGGGTAGGGACACAGATACGCAGTATTTT. The J gene is TRBJ2-3, the V gene TRBV28, with 7 bases matching TRBD1. V lost 5 bases to trimming and J lost 2 bases; unmatched junction nucleotides: 10. The CDR3 consists of 16 residues. Germline lookup yields CDR1 MDHEN and CDR2 SYDVKM.

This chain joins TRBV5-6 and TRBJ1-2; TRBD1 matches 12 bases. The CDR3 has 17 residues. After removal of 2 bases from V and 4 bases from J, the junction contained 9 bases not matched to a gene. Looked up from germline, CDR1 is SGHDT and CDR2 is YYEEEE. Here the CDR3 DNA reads TGTGCCAGCAGCTTACCGGGACAGGGGGCGCGAGGCTATGGCTACACCTTC. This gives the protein CASSLPGQGARGYGYTF.

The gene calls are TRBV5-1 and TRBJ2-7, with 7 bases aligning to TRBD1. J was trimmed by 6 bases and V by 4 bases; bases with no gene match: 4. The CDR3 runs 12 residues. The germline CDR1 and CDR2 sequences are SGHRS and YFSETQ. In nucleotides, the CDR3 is TGCGCCAGCAGCGAGGGGGCGGGCGAGCAGTACTTC. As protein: CASSEGAGEQYF.

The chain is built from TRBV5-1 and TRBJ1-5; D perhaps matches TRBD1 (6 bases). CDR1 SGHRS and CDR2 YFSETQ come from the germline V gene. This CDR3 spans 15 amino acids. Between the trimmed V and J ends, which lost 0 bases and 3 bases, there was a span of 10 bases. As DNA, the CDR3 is TGCGCCAGCAGCTTGGGTCAGGGGATCAATCAGCCCCAGCATTTT. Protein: CASSLGQGINQPQHF.

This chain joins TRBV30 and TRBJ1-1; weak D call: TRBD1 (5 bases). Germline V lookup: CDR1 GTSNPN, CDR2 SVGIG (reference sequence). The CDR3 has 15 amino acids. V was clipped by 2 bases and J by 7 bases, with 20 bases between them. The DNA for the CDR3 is TGTGCCTGGAGTCACAAGGGCGCCAGGGCTCTTGAAGCTTTCTTT. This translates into CAWSHKGARALEAFF.

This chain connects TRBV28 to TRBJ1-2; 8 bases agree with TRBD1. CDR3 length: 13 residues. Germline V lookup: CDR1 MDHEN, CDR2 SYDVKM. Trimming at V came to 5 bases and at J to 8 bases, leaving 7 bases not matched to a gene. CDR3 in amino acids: CASSRQGIYGYTF. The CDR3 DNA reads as TGTGCCAGCAGTCGACAGGGGATCTACGGCTACACCTTC.

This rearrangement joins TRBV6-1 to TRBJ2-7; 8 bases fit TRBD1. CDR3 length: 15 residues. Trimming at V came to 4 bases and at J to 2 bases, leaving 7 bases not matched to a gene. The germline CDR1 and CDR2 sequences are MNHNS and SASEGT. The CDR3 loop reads CASSAPGTGTYEQYF. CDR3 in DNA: TGTGCCAGCAGTGCCCCCGGGACAGGCACCTACGAGCAGTACTTC.

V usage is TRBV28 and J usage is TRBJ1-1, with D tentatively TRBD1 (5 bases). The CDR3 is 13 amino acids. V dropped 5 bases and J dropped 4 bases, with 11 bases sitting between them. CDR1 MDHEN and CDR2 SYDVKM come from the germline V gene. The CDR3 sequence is CASSPGKGTEAFF. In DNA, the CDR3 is TGTGCCAGCAGTCCAGGGAAGGGCACTGAAGCTTTCTTT.

The CDR3: CASRNRAGANVLTF. The DNA for the CDR3 is TGTGCCAGCAGGAACAGGGCTGGGGCCAACGTCCTGACTTTC. The chain carries TRBV7-2 and TRBJ2-6, with D perhaps TRBD1 (6 bases). Trimming took off 6 bases at V and 2 bases at J, with 8 bases between the two ends. This CDR3 has 14 residues. Germline CDR1 and CDR2: SGHTA and FQGNSA. Supplemented by reference TRBV7-2 and TRBJ2-6, the full variable domain reads GAGVSQSPSNKVTEKGKDVELRCDPISGHTALYWYRQSLGQGLEFLIYFQGNSAPDKSGLPSDRFSAERTGGSVSTLTIQRTQQEDSAVYLCASRNRAGANVLTFGAGSRLTVL.

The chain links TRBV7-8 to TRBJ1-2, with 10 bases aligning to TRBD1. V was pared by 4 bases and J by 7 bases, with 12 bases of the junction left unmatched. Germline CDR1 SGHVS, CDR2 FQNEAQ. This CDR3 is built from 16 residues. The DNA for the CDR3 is TGTGCCAGCAGCTCACAAGCCGAGGGACAGGGGACTGGCTACACCTTC. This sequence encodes CASSSQAEGQGTGYTF.

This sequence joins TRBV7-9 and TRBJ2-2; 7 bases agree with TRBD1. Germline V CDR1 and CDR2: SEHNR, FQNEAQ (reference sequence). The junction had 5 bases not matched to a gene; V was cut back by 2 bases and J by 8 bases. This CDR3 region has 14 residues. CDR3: CASSLKGGAGELFF. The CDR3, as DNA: TGTGCCAGCAGCTTAAAAGGGGGCGCGGGGGAGCTGTTTTTT. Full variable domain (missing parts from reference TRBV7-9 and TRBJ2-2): DTGVSQNPRHKITKRGQNVTFRCDPISEHNRLYWYRQTLGQGPEFLTYFQNEAQLEKSRLLSDRFSAERPKGSFSTLEIQRTEQGDSAMYLCASSLKGGAGELFFGEGSRLTVL.

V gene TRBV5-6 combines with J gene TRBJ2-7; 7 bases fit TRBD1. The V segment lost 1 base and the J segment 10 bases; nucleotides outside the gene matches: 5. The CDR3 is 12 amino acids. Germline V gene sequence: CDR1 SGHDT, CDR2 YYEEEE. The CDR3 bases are TGTGCCAGCAGCTTGCCCCACAGGGGACAGTACTTC. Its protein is CASSLPHRGQYF. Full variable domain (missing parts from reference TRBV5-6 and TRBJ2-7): DAGVTQSPTHLIKTRGQQVTLRCSPKSGHDTVSWYQQALGQGPQFIFQYYEEEERQRGNFPDRFSGHQFPNYSSELNVNALLLGDSALYLCASSLPHRGQYFGPGTRLTVT.

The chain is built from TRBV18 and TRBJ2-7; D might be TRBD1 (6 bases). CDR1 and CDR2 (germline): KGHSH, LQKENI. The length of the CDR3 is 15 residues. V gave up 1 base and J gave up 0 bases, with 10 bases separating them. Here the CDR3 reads CASSPLRTVSYEQYF. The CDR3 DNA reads TGTGCCAGCTCACCACTCAGGACAGTCTCCTACGAGCAGTACTTC. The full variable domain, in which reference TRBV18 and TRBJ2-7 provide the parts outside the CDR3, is NAGVMQNPRHLVRRRGQEARLRCSPMKGHSHVYWYRQLPEEGLKFMVYLQKENIIDESGMPKERFSAEFPKEGPSILRIQQVVRGDSAAYFCASSPLRTVSYEQYFGPGTRLTVT.

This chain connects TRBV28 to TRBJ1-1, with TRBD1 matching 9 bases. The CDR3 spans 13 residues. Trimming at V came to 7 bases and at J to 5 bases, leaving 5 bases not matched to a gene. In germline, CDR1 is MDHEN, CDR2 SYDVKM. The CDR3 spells CASTRDRVTEAFF. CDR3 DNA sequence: TGTGCCAGCACCCGGGACAGGGTGACTGAAGCTTTCTTT.

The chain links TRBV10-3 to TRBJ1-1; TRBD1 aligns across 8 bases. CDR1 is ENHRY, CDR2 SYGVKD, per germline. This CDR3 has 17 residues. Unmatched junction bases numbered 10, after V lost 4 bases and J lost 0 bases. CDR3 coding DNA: TGTGCCATCAGTGGGGCAGGGGGCGGCGTCTTGAACACTGAAGCTTTCTTT. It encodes CAISGAGGGVLNTEAFF.

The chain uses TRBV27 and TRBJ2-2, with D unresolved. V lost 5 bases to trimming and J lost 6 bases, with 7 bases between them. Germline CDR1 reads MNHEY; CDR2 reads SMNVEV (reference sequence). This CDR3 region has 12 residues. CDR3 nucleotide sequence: TGTGCCAGCAGTCCAGGCCCCGGGGAGCTGTTTTTT. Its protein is CASSPGPGELFF.

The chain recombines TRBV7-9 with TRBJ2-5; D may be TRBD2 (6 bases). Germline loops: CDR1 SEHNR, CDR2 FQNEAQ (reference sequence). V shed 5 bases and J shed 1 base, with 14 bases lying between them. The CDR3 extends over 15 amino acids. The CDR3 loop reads CASSPAGWSQETQYF. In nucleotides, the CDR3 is TGTGCCAGCAGCCCCGCGGGGTGGAGCCAAGAGACCCAGTACTTC.